The next 6 T cell receptor beta chains were all read from a single sample in a study of shared clonotypes between healthy human individuals. Data came from immunoSEQ multiplex PCR; TCRdb stores just in-frame clones and leaves some out. The sample has about 2.2 million clones; about 93% are singletons. In the naive CD8 group, cells lacked CD45RO and were positively selected for CCR7, so terminally differentiated effector memory CD45RA+ cells were left out. The sample consisted of naive CD8+ T cells from PBMCs. The receptors were gathered from a man between 18 and 35 years old in good health. Some clones in this sample may be carry-over from other donors' samples.

The V call is TRBV28, the J call TRBJ2-1; weak D call: TRBD2 (6 bases). CDR1 is MDHEN, CDR2 SYDVKM, per germline. The CDR3 spans 14 residues. V lost 5 bases, J lost 6 bases, and 14 bases lay in between. CDR3 amino acids: CASSGSLGGNEQFF. The CDR3 coding sequence is TGTGCCAGCAGTGGCTCACTGGGGGGCAATGAGCAGTTCTTC.

This clone was seen just once. This rearrangement joins TRBV27 to TRBJ2-1; 10 bases align to TRBD2. Germline CDR1 is MNHEY and CDR2 is SMNVEV (reference sequence). The junction had 5 bases not matched to a gene; V was cut back by 3 bases and J by 0 bases. This CDR3 has 17 residues. This CDR3 is CASSFPSGSVSYNEQFF. The CDR3 DNA follows: TGTGCCAGCAGTTTCCCTAGCGGGAGTGTCTCCTACAATGAGCAGTTCTTC.

The chain recombines TRBV27 with TRBJ2-7; 7 positions match TRBD2. The ends lost 8 bases at V and 6 bases at J; junction bases unmatched: 7. Germline values: CDR1 MNHEY, CDR2 SMNVEV (reference sequence). The CDR3 runs 12 residues. The CDR3 DNA follows: TGTGCCAGCTTGGGAGGGCCAGGCGAGCAGTACTTC. Protein product: CASLGGPGEQYF.

J is TRBJ2-1 and V is TRBV19, with D uncertain. There are 15 residues in the CDR3. Looked up from germline, CDR1 is LNHDA and CDR2 is SQIVND (reference sequence). Between the trimmed V and J ends, which lost 7 bases and 1 base, there was a span of 14 bases. The CDR3 here is CASNLGDGSYNEQFF. DNA of the CDR3: TGTGCCAGTAATCTGGGTGATGGATCCTACAATGAGCAGTTCTTC.

The rearrangement uses TRBV2 and TRBJ1-5, with D unresolved. This CDR3 is 18 amino acids long. V lost 0 bases and J 3 bases, leaving 18 bases between the germline ends. CDR1 is SNHLY and CDR2 is FYNNEI in the germline V gene. CDR3 residues: CASSEAKAGLPSNQPQHF. The CDR3 DNA reads TGTGCCAGCAGTGAAGCAAAGGCAGGACTCCCATCCAATCAGCCCCAGCATTTT.

Regarding this clone: Additional DNA sequences in this sample encode the identical CDR3. The chain carries TRBV9 and TRBJ2-7, with 10 bases lining up with TRBD2. This CDR3 comprises 14 residues. CDR1 SGDLS and CDR2 YYNGEE come from the germline V gene. The V and J ends lost 0 bases and 3 bases, in that order; junction bases with no gene match: 0. The CDR3 coding sequence is TGTGCCAGCAGCGTAGCTAGCGGGAGCTACGAGCAGTACTTC. Protein sequence: CASSVASGSYEQYF.